The 16 T cell receptor beta chains in this list originate from one sample, sequenced in a study of regulatory T cells in long-lasting Graves disease. Time point: newly diagnosed GD, antithyroid drugs for less than 3 months. Scientists built the TCR library using RNA that was extracted from PBMCs. Through Arm-PCR of CDR3 regions and iRepertoire HTBI primers, TCR beta libraries were built. TCRdb called the multiplex PCR reads again in MiXCR, with one record for every CDR3 protein. The repertoire consists of roughly 500,000 distinct CDR3 sequences, with 13% occurring once and the leading ten covering 10%. This sample was shared with a second study, whose subject was T cells in Graves' hyperthyroidism and ophthalmopathy.

The input for sequencing was peripheral blood mononuclear cells (PBMCs), taken at new diagnosis, from a patient treated with antithyroid drugs. These receptors were obtained from a man aged 25-40 years with Graves disease.

This clonotype was counted between two and nine times. This rearrangement joins TRBV7-8 to TRBJ2-7; the D gene is possibly TRBD1 (5 bases). The CDR3 spans 13 residues. Between the trimmed V and J ends, which lost 2 bases and 7 bases, there was a span of 12 bases. From germline, CDR1 is SGHVS and CDR2 FQNEAQ. DNA for the CDR3: TGTGCCAGCAGCTTAAACGGACACCCAGAGCAGTACTTC. The encoded protein is CASSLNGHPEQYF.

This clonotype appeared a few times. This sequence joins TRBV30 and TRBJ1-5; D uncertain. CDR1 is GTSNPN and CDR2 is SVGIG in the germline V gene (reference sequence). The length of the CDR3 is 13 residues. Trimming removed 4 bases from V and 5 bases from J, with 12 bases in between. The CDR3 sequence: CAWTAGEHQPQHF. As DNA, the CDR3 is TGTGCCTGGACAGCTGGGGAGCATCAGCCCCAGCATTTT.

The V call is TRBV20-1, the J call TRBJ2-7, with 9 nucleotides matching TRBD2. The germline gives CDR1 DFQATT, CDR2 SNEGSKA (reference sequence). Trimming cost V 1 base and J 5 bases; bases outside gene matches: 6. This CDR3 has 14 amino acids. The CDR3 DNA follows: TGCAGTGCTAGAGGGGCGGGAGGGCGTCACGAGCAGTACTTC. It yields the protein CSARGAGGRHEQYF.

This clonotype has a count of ten or more. The genes are TRBV7-2 and TRBJ2-1; D assignment may be TRBD1 or TRBD2 (5 bases each). Germline V gene sequence: CDR1 SGHTA, CDR2 FQGNSA. There are 16 residues in the CDR3. Trimming took off 2 bases at V and 6 bases at J, with 17 bases between the two ends. CDR3 sequence reads: CASSLFGGPGGNEQFF. The CDR3 DNA reads as TGTGCCAGCAGCTTATTTGGCGGGCCTGGGGGCAATGAGCAGTTCTTC. Complete variable domain (other parts from reference TRBV7-2 and TRBJ2-1): GAGVSQSPSNKVTEKGKDVELRCDPISGHTALYWYRQSLGQGLEFLIYFQGNSAPDKSGLPSDRFSAERTGGSVSTLTIQRTQQEDSAVYLCASSLFGGPGGNEQFFGPGTRLTVL.

Ten or more counts support this clonotype. The chain combines TRBV20-1 with TRBJ2-1; 10 bases map to TRBD2. Germline V gives CDR1 DFQATT, CDR2 SNEGSKA (reference sequence). The CDR3 totals 14 residues. V lost 2 bases, J lost 8 bases, and 6 bases stayed unmatched. CDR3 loop: CSARLAGAGDEQFF. DNA for the CDR3: TGCAGTGCTAGACTAGCGGGAGCTGGAGATGAGCAGTTCTTC.

This clonotype came up a few times. The chain has TRBV12-3 or TRBV12-4 and TRBJ2-7, with no clear D. The CDR3 has 14 amino acids. The germline V and J ends were trimmed by 4 bases and 6 bases, with 16 bases remaining between them. For the CDR3, the DNA is TGTGCCAGCAGTTACGGGTTTGTGGCTCCCGAGCAGTACTTC. Translation: CASSYGFVAPEQYF.

This clonotype was seen many times. The chain combines TRBV7-3 with TRBJ2-1, with 10 bases aligning to TRBD2. J gave up 1 base and V 2 bases, and 8 bases lay outside the gene matches. The CDR3 is 18 residues long. Germline V CDR1 and CDR2: SGHTA, FQGTGA. CDR3 sequence: CASSLGGSGRWSYNEQFF. CDR3 nucleotide sequence: TGTGCCAGCAGCTTAGGTGGTAGCGGGAGGTGGTCCTACAATGAGCAGTTCTTC.

In this sample, this clonotype turned up many times. The chain carries TRBV18 and TRBJ2-1; 7 positions agree with TRBD2. This CDR3 spans 14 amino acids. Germline V CDR1 and CDR2: KGHSH, LQKENI. V was pared by 4 bases and J by 1 base, with 1 base of the junction left unmatched. DNA of the CDR3: TGTGCCAGCTCACAGCGGGATTCCTACAATGAGCAGTTCTTC. This gives the protein CASSQRDSYNEQFF.

This clonotype was seen more than once but under ten times. As DNA, the CDR3 is TGTGCCACCCTGACGGATATGAACACTGAAGCTTTCTTT. It encodes CATLTDMNTEAFF. This chain joins TRBV25-1 and TRBJ1-1; D unclear. Germline V gene lookup returns CDR1 MGHDK and CDR2 SYGVNS. V was shortened by 10 bases and J by 0 bases, with 12 bases between the two germline ends. The CDR3 is 13 amino acids. The full variable domain, rest sourced from reference TRBV25-1 and TRBJ1-1, is EADIYQTPRYLVIGTGKKITLECSQTMGHDKMYWYQQDPGMELHLIHYSYGVNSTEKGDLSSESTVSRIRTEHFPLTLESARPSHTSQYLCATLTDMNTEAFFGQGTRLTVV.

This clonotype was counted many times. This sequence joins TRBV12-3 or TRBV12-4 and TRBJ1-4; TRBD1 agrees at 10 bases. CDR3 length equals 15 residues. V shed 6 bases and J 3 bases; nucleotides not matched to a gene: 4. CDR3 DNA sequence: TGTGCCAGCAGCCGGGACAGGGGAGCTAATGAAAAACTGTTTTTT. Translating it yields CASSRDRGANEKLFF.

Comment on this clonotype: A read error may explain this, as a much larger clone is one base away. The conserved phenylalanine or tryptophan normally closing the CDR3 is absent here, so this likely arose from a read error. The chain is built from TRBV6-1 and TRBJ2-7, with D perhaps assigned TRBD1 or TRBD2 (5 bases each). V was trimmed by 6 bases and J by 5 bases, leaving 14 bases between them. Germline lookup yields CDR1 MNHNS and CDR2 SASEGT. This CDR3 region has 13 residues. The CDR3 loop reads CASSEGSGDEQYL. For the CDR3, the DNA is TGTGCCAGCAGCGAGGGGTCAGGAGACGAGCAGTACCTC.

This chain connects TRBV20-1 to TRBJ2-5; D call uncertain. This CDR3 comprises 15 residues. The V gene lost 3 bases and the J gene lost 2 bases, with 16 bases spanning the gap. Germline loops: CDR1 DFQATT, CDR2 SNEGSKA (reference sequence). The CDR3, as DNA: TGCAGTGCTAGTCTTCTCACTTGGATTCAAGAGACCCAGTACTTC. This gives the protein CSASLLTWIQETQYF.

In regard to this clonotype: A much bigger clone sits one base away, suggesting this may be a read error. The CDR3 DNA follows: TGCAGTGCTAGCCTAAGAAGACTATCCGGCAATGAGCAGTTCTTC. Translating gives CSASLRRLSGNEQFF. The chain has TRBV20-1 and TRBJ2-1; D perhaps matches TRBD2 (5 bases). This CDR3 has 15 residues. The germline gives CDR1 DFQATT, CDR2 SNEGSKA (reference sequence). Deletions cut 3 bases from V and 6 bases from J, with 18 bases between.

A few counts support this clonotype. V is TRBV19 and J is TRBJ1-5, with D tentatively TRBD1 (5 bases). The length of the CDR3 is 13 residues. V shed 9 bases and J shed 5 bases, with 14 bases lying between them. Germline V gene lookup returns CDR1 LNHDA and CDR2 SQIVND (reference sequence). CDR3 loop: CASDWGQDQPQHF. CDR3 bases: TGTGCCAGCGACTGGGGCCAAGATCAGCCCCAGCATTTT. Filled out from reference TRBV19 and TRBJ1-5, the complete variable domain reads DGGITQSPKYLFRKEGQNVTLSCEQNLNHDAMYWYRQDPGQGLRLIYYSQIVNDFQKGDIAEGYSVSREKKESFPLTVTSAQKNPTAFYLCASDWGQDQPQHFGDGTRLSIL.

The V call is TRBV20-1, the J call TRBJ2-7; TRBD1 matches 9 bases. Germline-derived CDR1 and CDR2 are DFQATT and SNEGSKA (reference sequence). CDR3 size: 15 residues. V shed 6 bases and J 1 base; nucleotides not matched to a gene: 10. The CDR3 nucleotides read TGCAGTGCCAGCCGGGACAGGGCCGGGTCCTACGAGCAGTACTTC. This gives the protein CSASRDRAGSYEQYF.

This clonotype was counted only a few times. The chain links TRBV3-1 to TRBJ1-5, with 7 nucleotides matching TRBD1. Germline V gene data show CDR1 as LGHDT and CDR2 as YNNKEL (reference sequence). V lost 3 bases and J lost 7; bases outside the gene matches: 3. CDR3 length: 13 amino acids. The CDR3 protein is CASSHTGAQPQHF. CDR3 nucleotide sequence: TGTGCCAGCAGCCATACAGGGGCCCAGCCCCAGCATTTT.